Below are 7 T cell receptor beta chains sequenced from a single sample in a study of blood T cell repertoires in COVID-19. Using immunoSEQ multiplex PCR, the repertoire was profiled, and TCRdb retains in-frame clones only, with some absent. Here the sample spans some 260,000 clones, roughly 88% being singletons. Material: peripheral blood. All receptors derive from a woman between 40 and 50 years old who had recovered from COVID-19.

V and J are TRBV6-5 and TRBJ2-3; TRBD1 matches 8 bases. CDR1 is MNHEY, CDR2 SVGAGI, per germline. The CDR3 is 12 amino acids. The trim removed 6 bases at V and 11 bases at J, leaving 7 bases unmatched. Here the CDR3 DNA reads TGTGCCAGCAGCCTGACAGGGGTAAAGCAGTATTTT. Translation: CASSLTGVKQYF.

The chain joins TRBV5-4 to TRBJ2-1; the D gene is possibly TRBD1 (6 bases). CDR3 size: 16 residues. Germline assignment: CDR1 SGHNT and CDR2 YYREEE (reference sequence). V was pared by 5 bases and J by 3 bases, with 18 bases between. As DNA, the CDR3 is TGTGCCAGCAGTAGGACAGTGGGGGTCCTCTACAATGAGCAGTTCTTC. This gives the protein CASSRTVGVLYNEQFF.

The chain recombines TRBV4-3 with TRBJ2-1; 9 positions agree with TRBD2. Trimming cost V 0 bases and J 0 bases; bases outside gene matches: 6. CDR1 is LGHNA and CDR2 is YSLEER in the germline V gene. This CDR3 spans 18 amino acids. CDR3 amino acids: CASSQDPHSGSSYNEQFF. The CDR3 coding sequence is TGCGCCAGCAGCCAAGATCCGCATAGCGGGAGCTCCTACAATGAGCAGTTCTTC.

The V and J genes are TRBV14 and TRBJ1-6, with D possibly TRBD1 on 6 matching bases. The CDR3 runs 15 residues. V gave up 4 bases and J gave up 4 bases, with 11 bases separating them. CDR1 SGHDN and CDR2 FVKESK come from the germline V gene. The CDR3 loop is CASSRRDTYNSPLHF. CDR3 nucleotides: TGTGCCAGCAGCCGCCGGGACACTTATAATTCACCCCTCCACTTT. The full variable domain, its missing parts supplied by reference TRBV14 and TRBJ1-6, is EAGVTQFPSHSVIEKGQTVTLRCDPISGHDNLYWYRRVMGKEIKFLLHFVKESKQDESGMPNNRFLAERTGGTYSTLKVQPAELEDSGVYFCASSRRDTYNSPLHFGNGTRLTVT.

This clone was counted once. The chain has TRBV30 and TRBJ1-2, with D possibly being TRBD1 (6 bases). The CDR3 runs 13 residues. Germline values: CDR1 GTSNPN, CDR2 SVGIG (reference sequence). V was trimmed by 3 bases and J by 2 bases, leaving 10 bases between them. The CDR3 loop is CAWRDSRNYGYTF. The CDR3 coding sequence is TGTGCCTGGAGGGACAGCCGAAACTATGGCTACACCTTC.

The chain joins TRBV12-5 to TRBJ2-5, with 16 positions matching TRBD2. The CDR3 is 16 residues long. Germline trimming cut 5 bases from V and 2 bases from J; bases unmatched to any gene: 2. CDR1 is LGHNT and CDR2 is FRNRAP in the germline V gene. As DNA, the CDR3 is TGTGCTAGTGGTCCGGGACTAGCGGGAGGGCAAGAGACCCAGTACTTC. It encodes CASGPGLAGGQETQYF.

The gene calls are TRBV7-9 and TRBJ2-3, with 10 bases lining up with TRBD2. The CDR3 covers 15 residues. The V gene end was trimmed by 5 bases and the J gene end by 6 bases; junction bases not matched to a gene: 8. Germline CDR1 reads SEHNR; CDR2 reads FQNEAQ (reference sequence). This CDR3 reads CASSALAGVGDTQYF. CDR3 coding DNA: TGTGCCAGCAGCGCCCTAGCGGGAGTAGGTGATACGCAGTATTTT.